This TCR beta chain was sequenced during a study of blood T cell repertoires in COVID-19 (dated by TCRdb to 2018 to 2020). Turning to the overall study: The collaborator samples originated in the United States, Italy and Spain and spanned the acute and convalescent phases of COVID-19. Subjects who had been exposed to COVID-19, were actively infected with it, or had recovered from it provided the deeply sampled blood TCRbeta repertoires that made up the dataset. The sample metadata nearly always contained a de-identified subject ID, COVID-19 status, age in years and sex. A freely available public database, intended as a resource for researchers studying the immune response to SARS-CoV-2, is where the repertoires were released. The prospective study material was composed of cDNA or gDNA derived from T cells, B-cell-depleted T cells, or PBMCs. Where HLA class I and class II types were available, the types were taken from metadata supplied by the sample provider, not from assay-based typing. Samples came from the ongoing ImmuneRACE study (first 160 participants) plus 1,254 subjects from 6 global collaborators.

The V end gives up 3 bases and the J end 5 bases, leaving 4 bases in the junction not matched to a gene. Reading the germline V gene gives CDR1 KGHSH and CDR2 LQKENI. Including cysteine and phenylalanine, the CDR3 has 14 amino acids. Only the CDR3 part of the read is kept: 42 bases, read in frame from the first base. The immunoSEQ Assay, a bias-controlled multiplex PCR, was used to amplify TCRbeta CDR3 regions from genomic DNA. The authors processed their data as follows. The number of nucleated cells in each sample was estimated from the amplification of reference gene primers within the assay. To quantify the absolute abundance of each unique TCRbeta CDR3 rearrangement, sequence reads were collapsed and filtered. Productive Simpson clonality was computed per sample as the square root of Simpson's diversity index over productive rearrangements. TCRdb stores this immuneACCESS table with in-frame sequences only. Part of the clones is absent; in the studies checked, under half of the shortfall reflects unresolved V genes, and no reason is known for the rest. The DNA was the basis for D and trimming; V, J and clone size are from that table. Recorded for this sample are about 140,000 clones; around 90% of them occurred a single time. The ten most abundant clones make up 11% of the sample.

Study-wide findings and limitations: How much clinical and demographic metadata was included differed by source and by participant, and the metadata was provided uncurated.

Collaborating institutions collected whole blood in K2EDTA tubes following their own protocols. Collaborator samples were shipped for TCRbeta analysis as frozen whole blood, isolated PBMCs, or DNA extracted from either sample type. In regard to this clone: No antigen is known for it. Within one base of it there is no much larger clone, and no base qualities were kept.

The sequenced sample was peripheral blood. The chain joins TRBV18 to TRBJ2-5, with 9 bases aligning to TRBD1. This sequence was found in a woman of 80 years or more with acute or convalescent COVID-19. The DNA is TGTGCCAGCTCACCCGGGACAGGGAGGGAGACCCAGTACTTC. Its amino acids are CASSPGTGRETQYF.